This note documents a single T cell receptor (beta chain) sequence. The data are from a study of CD8 T cells in Susac syndrome. FACS enriched CD8+ TEMRA cells, while bulk CD8+ and CD4+ were negatively isolated. RNA, at about 0.5 to 1 ug, was reverse transcribed with random hexamers. TCRdb re-derived calls from the immunoSEQ multiplex PCR reads in MiXCR, one entry per CDR3 protein. The sample carries approximately 190,000 distinct CDR3 sequences, about 94% recorded once. The trim removed 5 bases at V and 3 bases at J, leaving 4 bases unmatched. The germline gives CDR1 SGHTA, CDR2 FQGTGA. The CDR3 contains 16 residues.

The sample consisted of CD4+ T cells from PBMCs. This receptor was identified in a human donor with Susac syndrome. The chain combines TRBV7-3 with TRBJ2-3, with 14 positions matching TRBD2. The CDR3 is CASSMTSGGATDTQYF. Written as DNA, the CDR3 is TGTGCCAGCAGCATGACTAGCGGGGGGGCAACAGATACGCAGTATTTT. The full variable domain, in which reference TRBV7-3 and TRBJ2-3 provide the parts outside the CDR3, is GAGVSQTPSNKVTEKGKYVELRCDPISGHTALYWYRQSLGQGPEFLIYFQGTGAADDSGLPNDRFFAVRPEGSVSTLKIQRTERGDSAVYLCASSMTSGGATDTQYFGPGTRLTVL.